The 8 T cell receptor beta chains below come from one sample, sequenced in a study of technical replicates of blood from a handful of donors. The assay was immunoSEQ multiplex PCR, and TCRdb's table has in-frame clones only and misses some. The sample contains some 64,000 clones, 80% to 95% of which appear only once. The sequencing input was PBMCs. These receptor sequences come from a human donor in good health. Some clones in this sample may be carry-over from other donors' samples.

The rearrangement joins TRBV4-1 to TRBJ1-1, with 7 nucleotides matching TRBD1. The CDR3 loop spans 14 amino acids. Trimming removed 0 bases from V and 7 bases from J; junction bases left unmatched: 5. Germline V gene sequence: CDR1 MGHRA, CDR2 YSYEKL. The CDR3 DNA reads as TGCGCCAGCAGCCAAGATGCGGCAGGGGGTGAAGCTTTCTTT. Its protein is CASSQDAAGGEAFF.

The J gene is TRBJ2-3, the V gene TRBV6-1, with 8 bases identical to TRBD2. This CDR3 is built from 14 residues. J gave up 4 bases and V 6 bases, and 6 bases lay outside the gene matches. The V gene's germline CDR1 is MNHNS and CDR2 SASEGT. The CDR3 spells CASRSSGRPDTQYF. For the CDR3, the DNA is TGTGCCAGCAGGTCGAGCGGGAGACCAGATACGCAGTATTTT.

The chain carries TRBV4-1 and TRBJ2-5; tentative D call: TRBD2 (6 bases). The CDR3 consists of 14 residues. Germline CDR1 is MGHRA and CDR2 is YSYEKL. With 0 bases removed from V and 7 bases from J, the gap between germline ends came to 12 bases. The CDR3 is CASSQEYGRGTQYF. CDR3 DNA sequence: TGCGCCAGCAGCCAAGAATACGGGAGAGGGACCCAGTACTTC.

This chain links TRBV5-1 with TRBJ2-3; a weak D match, TRBD2 (6 bases). The CDR3 runs 14 residues. The V gene's germline CDR1 is SGHRS and CDR2 YFSETQ. V lost 2 bases and J 5 bases, leaving 12 bases between the germline ends. CDR3 in amino acids: CASSFSEGIDTQYF. DNA for the CDR3: TGCGCCAGCAGCTTCTCGGAGGGAATAGATACGCAGTATTTT.

The sample holds one count of this clone. V gene TRBV5-1 combines with J gene TRBJ1-1; perhaps TRBD1 as D (5 bases). Germline CDR1 reads SGHRS; CDR2 reads YFSETQ. Trimming removed 7 bases from V and 1 base from J, with 14 bases in between. This CDR3 spans 14 amino acids. For the CDR3, the DNA is TGCGCCAGCCGTGGAGCGGGGGAGAACACTGAAGCTTTCTTT. Its protein product is CASRGAGENTEAFF.

The J gene is TRBJ1-2, the V gene TRBV29-1; D is unresolved. Germline CDR1 SQVTM, CDR2 ANQGSEA. The CDR3 length is 12 residues. Trimming took off 1 base at V and 8 bases at J, with 11 bases between the two ends. The CDR3 here is CSVEAFKSGYTF. CDR3 nucleotides: TGCAGCGTTGAAGCCTTTAAATCGGGCTACACCTTC.

The chain links TRBV27 to TRBJ2-1; 7 bases map to TRBD1. CDR3 length equals 15 residues. Germline trimming cut 4 bases from V and 9 bases from J; bases unmatched to any gene: 12. Germline-derived CDR1 and CDR2 are MNHEY and SMNVEV (reference sequence). In DNA, the CDR3 is TGTGCCAGCAGTTCAATAGGAACAGGGGTGGGTGAGCAGTTCTTC. It translates to CASSSIGTGVGEQFF.

The chain carries TRBV7-2 and TRBJ1-2; the match to TRBD1 covers 8 bases. This CDR3 is 13 amino acids long. Germline V gene sequence: CDR1 SGHTA, CDR2 FQGNSA. Unmatched junction bases numbered 7, after V lost 5 bases and J lost 8 bases. The CDR3 DNA is TGTGCCAGCAGCCTCGGACAGGGATTGGGCTACACCTTC. Protein product: CASSLGQGLGYTF.